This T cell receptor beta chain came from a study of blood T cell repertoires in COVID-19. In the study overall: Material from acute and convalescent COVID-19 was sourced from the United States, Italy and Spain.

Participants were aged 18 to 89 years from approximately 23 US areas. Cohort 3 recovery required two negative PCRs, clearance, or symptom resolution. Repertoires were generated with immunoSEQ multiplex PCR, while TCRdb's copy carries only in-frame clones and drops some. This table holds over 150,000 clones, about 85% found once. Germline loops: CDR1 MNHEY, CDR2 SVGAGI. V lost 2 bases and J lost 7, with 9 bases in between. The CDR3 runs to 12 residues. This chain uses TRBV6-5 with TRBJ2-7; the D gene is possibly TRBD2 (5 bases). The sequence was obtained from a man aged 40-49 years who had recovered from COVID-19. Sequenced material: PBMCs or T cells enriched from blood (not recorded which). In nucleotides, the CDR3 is TGTGCCAGCAGTTACCCTGAGGGAGAGCAGTACTTC. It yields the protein CASSYPEGEQYF.